Listed below are T cell receptor beta chains from one sample, sequenced in a study of technical replicates of blood from a few donors. Sequencing used immunoSEQ multiplex PCR; TCRdb keeps in-frame clones, though not all of them. The sample carries about 84,000 clones, around 97% recorded once. Sequenced: T cells isolated from PBMCs. The receptors here all came from a human donor in good health. Each CDR3 is given with its conserved first and last residue. The order of the fields is CDR3 DNA, CDR3 protein, D gene, J gene, V gene, clone size. D genes are given only for firm matches. The size field is filled for only some rows; it gives once, few, many or a size class.

TGCGCCAGCAGCCAAGTAGAGGACAACGAGCAGTACTTC	CASSQVEDNEQYF	NA	TRBJ2-7	TRBV4-1	NA
TGTGCCAGTAGTATAGATCAGGGAAACTTCATGAACACTGAAGCTTTCTTT	CASSIDQGNFMNTEAFF	NA	TRBJ1-1	TRBV19	NA
TGTGCCAGCAGTGCAAAACCAACATTTTCCGGCAGGGGGCCGAGGTTGTACGGGGAGCTGTTTTTT	CASSAKPTFSGRGPRLYGELFF	TRBD1	TRBJ2-2	TRBV28	NA
TGCGCCAGCAGCTTGGTAGACAGGGTGGGTTACGAGCAGTACTTC	CASSLVDRVGYEQYF	TRBD1	TRBJ2-7	TRBV5-1	NA
TGTGCCAGCAGCCAAAAGATCATAGCGGAGGGGAATGAGCAGTTCTTC	CASSQKIIAEGNEQFF	NA	TRBJ2-1	TRBV9	NA
TGTGCCAGCAGTTACGTAGCGGGAATCCAAGAGACCCAGTACTTC	CASSYVAGIQETQYF	TRBD2	TRBJ2-5	TRBV6-5	NA
TGTGCCAGCAGCTCCGACAGAGGTCCGAATGAAGCTTTCTTT	CASSSDRGPNEAFF	NA	TRBJ1-1	TRBV7-9	NA
TGCGCCAGCAGCTTGTTACTTCTGACGGGACAGACCTCCTACGAGCAGTACTTC	CASSLLLLTGQTSYEQYF	TRBD1	TRBJ2-7	TRBV5-1	NA
TGCGCCAGCAGCCACGGACAGGGAGGGCGTGATAGCAATCAGCCCCAGCATTTT	CASSHGQGGRDSNQPQHF	TRBD1	TRBJ1-5	TRBV4-1	NA
TGTGCCAGTAGTAAGCTAGCCGGGACAAGAAATGAGCAGTTCTTC	CASSKLAGTRNEQFF	NA	TRBJ2-1	TRBV19	NA
TGTGCCAGCAGTCTCGACTTCTCCGAGCAGTACTTC	CASSLDFSEQYF	NA	TRBJ2-7	TRBV28	NA
TGTGCCAGCAGCCCAGACAGGACTGAAGCTTTCTTT	CASSPDRTEAFF	NA	TRBJ1-1	TRBV5-4	NA
TGTGCTAGTGGCATCATAACAGGGTCTGGCTACACCTTC	CASGIITGSGYTF	NA	TRBJ1-2	TRBV12-5	NA
TGCGCCAGCAGCCAAGCCCTTCGACAGGGGGCTTACAATGAGCAGTTCTTC	CASSQALRQGAYNEQFF	TRBD1	TRBJ2-1	TRBV4-1	once
TGTGCCAGCAGGGATGGGAGACAGGGGGTGCATCAGCCCCAGCATTTT	CASRDGRQGVHQPQHF	TRBD1	TRBJ1-5	TRBV2	NA
TGTGCCAGCAGCTTAATGGGGAGCGGCTATGGCTACACCTTC	CASSLMGSGYGYTF	NA	TRBJ1-2	TRBV5-5	NA
TGTGCCAGCAGTTTAAATGGCCTAAACATTCAGTACTTC	CASSLNGLNIQYF	NA	TRBJ2-4	TRBV28	NA
TGTGCCAGCAGTGAATTTCGGGACAGGGGGCAAGATACGCAGTATTTT	CASSEFRDRGQDTQYF	TRBD1	TRBJ2-3	TRBV2	NA
TGTGCCAGCAGCCTCCGGGCCTCAAGGGGGCAAGCCAAAAACATTCAGTACTTC	CASSLRASRGQAKNIQYF	TRBD1	TRBJ2-4	TRBV28	once
TGTGCCAGCACCCCAGGATCTGGCGGGCCGTTCACAGATACGCAGTATTTT	CASTPGSGGPFTDTQYF	NA	TRBJ2-3	TRBV7-3	NA
TGTGCCAGCGAAACGGCGGGGGAAGGCAATGAGCAGTTCTTC	CASETAGEGNEQFF	TRBD2	TRBJ2-1	TRBV9	NA
TGTGCCAGCAGCGTTTCCGGGACTAGCGGCCCCTACGAGCAGTACTTC	CASSVSGTSGPYEQYF	TRBD2	TRBJ2-7	TRBV9	NA
TGTGCCAGCAGCCCATTAGGCGGGGGTCTCCAAGAGACCCAGTACTTC	CASSPLGGGLQETQYF	TRBD2	TRBJ2-5	TRBV27	NA
TGTGCCAGCAGCCCGAACATCGGCCAGAGGAGCGGGGGGACGGAGACCCAGTACTTC	CASSPNIGQRSGGTETQYF	TRBD2	TRBJ2-5	TRBV7-6	NA
TGTGCCAGCAGCTTTCGACAGGGGCCCTGGGGGTTCTTC	CASSFRQGPWGFF	TRBD1	TRBJ2-1	TRBV7-2	NA
TGTGCCAGTAGCATGGGGACAGGGGGCAATGAGCAGTTCTTC	CASSMGTGGNEQFF	TRBD1	TRBJ2-1	TRBV19	NA
TGTGCCAGCATTAGACAGGGACTAGCGAACAATGAGCAGTTCTTC	CASIRQGLANNEQFF	TRBD2	TRBJ2-1	TRBV5-4	NA
TGTGCCAGCAGCTTAGTTGAAGAGAGGCATACGCAGTATTTT	CASSLVEERHTQYF	NA	TRBJ2-3	TRBV7-9	NA
TGTGCCAGCAGGTACCTAGAGAGGAGAGCTTTCTTT	CASRYLERRAFF	NA	TRBJ1-1	TRBV28	NA
TGTGCCACCCAAATTTACACTACATCCTACAATGAGCAGTTCTTC	CATQIYTTSYNEQFF	NA	TRBJ2-1	TRBV6-5	NA
TGTGCCAGCAGCTTACCTAGCAGAGAGACCCAGTACTTC	CASSLPSRETQYF	NA	TRBJ2-5	TRBV11-2	NA
TGTGCCAGCAGCTTAGACAGGGCCTATGGCTACACCTTC	CASSLDRAYGYTF	NA	TRBJ1-2	TRBV7-2	NA
TGTGCCAGCAGCTTGGCTACTCAAGGGGCTAATTCACCCCTCCACTTT	CASSLATQGANSPLHF	NA	TRBJ1-6	TRBV5-4	once
TGTGCCAGCGGGACAGGGGGCGGGGAGACCCAGTACTTC	CASGTGGGETQYF	TRBD1	TRBJ2-5	TRBV27	NA
TGCAGCGCCGCGGGGGGCCTTTTCGAGCAGTACTTC	CSAAGGLFEQYF	TRBD2	TRBJ2-7	TRBV29-1	NA
TGTGCCACACGCAGGGGAGGGGGAGAGACCCAGTACTTC	CATRRGGGETQYF	NA	TRBJ2-5	TRBV28	NA
TGTGCCAGCAGCCAAGAGGTCGGGGATCCCACTAGCACAGATACGCAGTATTTT	CASSQEVGDPTSTDTQYF	NA	TRBJ2-3	TRBV14	NA
TGTGCCAGCTCACCACCTCCTACCGGTAACTATGGCTACACCTTC	CASSPPPTGNYGYTF	NA	TRBJ1-2	TRBV18	NA
TGTGCCTGGAGTCCCGGGACTCGGGAAGAGACCCAGTACTTC	CAWSPGTREETQYF	NA	TRBJ2-5	TRBV30	NA
TGTGCCAGCAGCCCTTCCGGCCAGGGGTCCTACGAGCAGTACTTC	CASSPSGQGSYEQYF	NA	TRBJ2-7	TRBV11-2	NA
TGTGCCAGCAGCCGACAGGGTTTAAATGAAAAACTGTTTTTT	CASSRQGLNEKLFF	TRBD1	TRBJ1-4	TRBV9	NA